A single sample is the source of the 5 T cell receptor beta chains below, sequenced in a study of read filtering for tumor transcriptome and immune sequencing. Molecular barcoded adaptors covering alpha/delta and beta/gamma chains were used on approximately 440 ng RNA. TCRdb processed the reads anew with MiXCR; each CDR3 protein has one entry. The sample yields tens of thousands of distinct CDR3 sequences, nearly 20% seen once. Sequenced material: a population of CD138-negative cells sorted from bone marrow. These receptors were obtained from a donor at least 40 years old with multiple myeloma.

At least ten counts were recorded for this clonotype. DNA for the CDR3: TGCAGCGTTGAAGCTAGCTTCCGCGAGCAGTACTTC. Residues: CSVEASFREQYF. V gene TRBV29-1 combines with J gene TRBJ2-7; tentatively, D is TRBD2 (5 bases). The CDR3 contains 12 residues. Germline lookup yields CDR1 SQVTM and CDR2 ANQGSEA. Between the trimmed V and J ends, which lost 1 base and 6 bases, there was a span of 10 bases.

There are many counts of this clonotype. The V and J genes are TRBV11-2 and TRBJ1-1; the D gene is possibly TRBD1 (6 bases). V was pared by 3 bases and J by 5 bases, with 19 bases between. The CDR3 totals 16 residues. Germline values: CDR1 SGHAT, CDR2 FQNNGV. The CDR3: CASSLGGGKGGTEAFF. The CDR3, as DNA: TGTGCCAGCAGCTTGGGAGGTGGCAAAGGGGGGACTGAAGCTTTCTTT.

The chain joins TRBV19 to TRBJ1-2; TRBD1 might be the D (6 bases). V was trimmed by 3 bases and J by 4 bases, leaving 9 bases between them. The germline V gene has CDR1 LNHDA and CDR2 SQIVND (reference sequence). This CDR3 region has 13 residues. The CDR3 sequence: CASSIGTTYGYTF. CDR3 in DNA: TGTGCCAGTAGTATCGGGACAACCTATGGCTACACCTTC.

CDR3 DNA sequence: TGCGCCAGCAGCATTGGACCATCCCAAGAGACCCAGTACTTC. Protein: CASSIGPSQETQYF. The V and J genes are TRBV5-1 and TRBJ2-5, with unresolved D. CDR3 size: 14 residues. Deletions cut 4 bases from V and 1 base from J, with 11 bases between. Germline values: CDR1 SGHRS, CDR2 YFSETQ.

There are many counts of this clonotype. The rearrangement links TRBV12-3 or TRBV12-4 to TRBJ1-1; D gene unclear. Trimming shortened V by 3 bases and J by 3 bases, and 11 bases separated the two germline ends. This CDR3 has 14 residues. The CDR3 DNA is TGTGCCAGCAGTTTTGGCGGATCCTACACTGAAGCTTTCTTT. This codes for CASSFGGSYTEAFF.